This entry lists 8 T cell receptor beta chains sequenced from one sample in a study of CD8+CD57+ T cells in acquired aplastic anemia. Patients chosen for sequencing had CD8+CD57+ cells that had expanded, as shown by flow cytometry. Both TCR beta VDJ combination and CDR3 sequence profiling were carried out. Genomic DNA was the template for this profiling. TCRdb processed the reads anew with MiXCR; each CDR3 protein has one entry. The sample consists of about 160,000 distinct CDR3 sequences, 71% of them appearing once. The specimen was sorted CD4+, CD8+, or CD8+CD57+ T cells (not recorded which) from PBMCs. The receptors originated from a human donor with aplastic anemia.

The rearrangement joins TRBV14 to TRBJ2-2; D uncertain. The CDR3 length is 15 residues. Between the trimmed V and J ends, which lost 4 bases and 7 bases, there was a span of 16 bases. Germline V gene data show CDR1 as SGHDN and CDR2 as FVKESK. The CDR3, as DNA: TGTGCCAGCAGCCGATCGTCACGAAGGTTCGGGGAGCTGTTTTTT. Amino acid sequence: CASSRSSRRFGELFF.

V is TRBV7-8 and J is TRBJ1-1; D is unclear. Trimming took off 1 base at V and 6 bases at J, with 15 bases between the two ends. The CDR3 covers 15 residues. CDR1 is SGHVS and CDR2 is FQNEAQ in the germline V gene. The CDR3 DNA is TGTGCCAGCAGCTTAGAGGTTCTGGGTTGGCCTGAAGCTTTCTTT. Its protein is CASSLEVLGWPEAFF.

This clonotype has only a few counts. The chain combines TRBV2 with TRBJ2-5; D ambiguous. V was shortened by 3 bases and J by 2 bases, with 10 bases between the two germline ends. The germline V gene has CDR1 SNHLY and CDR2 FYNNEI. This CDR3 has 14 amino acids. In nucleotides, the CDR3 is TGTGCCAGCAGTGACTATTGGGTTCAAGAGACCCAGTACTTC. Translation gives CASSDYWVQETQYF. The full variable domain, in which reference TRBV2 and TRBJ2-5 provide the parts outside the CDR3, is EPEVTQTPSHQVTQMGQEVILRCVPISNHLYFYWYRQILGQKVEFLVSFYNNEISEKSEIFDDQFSVERPDGSNFTLKIRSTKLEDSAMYFCASSDYWVQETQYFGPGTRLLVL.

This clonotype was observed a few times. CDR3 in DNA: TGTGCCAGCAGCCCTCGGGGGGGGCCAGAGACCCAGTACTTC. It is translated as CASSPRGGPETQYF. The V call is TRBV2, the J call TRBJ2-5; 8 nucleotides match TRBD2. Unmatched junction bases numbered 7, after V lost 6 bases and J lost 4 bases. Germline V lookup: CDR1 SNHLY, CDR2 FYNNEI. The CDR3 has 14 residues.

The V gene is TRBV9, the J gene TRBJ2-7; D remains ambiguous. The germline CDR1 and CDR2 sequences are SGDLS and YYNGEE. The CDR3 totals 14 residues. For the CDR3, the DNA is TGTGCTAGAGCAACGGACCGACCTACCGGCGAGCAGTACGTC. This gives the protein CARATDRPTGEQYV.

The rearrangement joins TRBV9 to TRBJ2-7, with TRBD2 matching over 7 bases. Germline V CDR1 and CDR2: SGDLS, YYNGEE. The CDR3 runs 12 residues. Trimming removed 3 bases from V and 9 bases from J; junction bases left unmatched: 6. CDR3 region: CASSDGLGVQYF. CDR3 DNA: TGTGCCAGCAGCGACGGACTAGGAGTGCAGTACTTC.

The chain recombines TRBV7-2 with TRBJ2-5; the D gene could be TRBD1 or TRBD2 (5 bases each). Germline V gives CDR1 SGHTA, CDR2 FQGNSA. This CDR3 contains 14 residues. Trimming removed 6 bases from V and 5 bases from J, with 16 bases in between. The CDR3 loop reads CASSEGPGLETQYF. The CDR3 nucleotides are TGTGCCAGCAGTGAAGGGCCGGGGCTCGAGACCCAGTACTTC.

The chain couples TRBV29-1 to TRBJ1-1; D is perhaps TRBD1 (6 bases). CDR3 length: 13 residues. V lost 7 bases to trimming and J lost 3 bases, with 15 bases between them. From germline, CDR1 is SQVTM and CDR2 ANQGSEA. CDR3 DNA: TGCAGCGGAGGTACAGGGTTATACACTGAAGCTTTCTTT. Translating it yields CSGGTGLYTEAFF.